This T cell receptor (beta chain) was captured in a study of blood T cell repertoires in COVID-19. The method was immunoSEQ multiplex PCR; TCRdb's version includes in-frame clones alone and lacks a portion of them. The repertoire includes 300,000 to 350,000 clones, over 75% of them detected once, and around 2.1% sits in the top ten. The length of the CDR3 is 14 residues. The V and J ends lost 2 bases and 4 bases respectively, with 11 bases between them. Germline V lookup: CDR1 MNHNY, CDR2 SVGAGI (reference sequence). The V gene is TRBV6-6, the J gene TRBJ1-2; a possible D gene is TRBD1 (5 bases). Sequenced: PBMCs or T cells enriched from blood (not recorded which). The receptor was derived from a man aged 25-40 years who had recovered from COVID-19. CDR3 region: CASSYAQTVYGYTF. DNA of the CDR3: TGTGCCAGCAGTTACGCCCAGACAGTCTATGGCTACACCTTC.